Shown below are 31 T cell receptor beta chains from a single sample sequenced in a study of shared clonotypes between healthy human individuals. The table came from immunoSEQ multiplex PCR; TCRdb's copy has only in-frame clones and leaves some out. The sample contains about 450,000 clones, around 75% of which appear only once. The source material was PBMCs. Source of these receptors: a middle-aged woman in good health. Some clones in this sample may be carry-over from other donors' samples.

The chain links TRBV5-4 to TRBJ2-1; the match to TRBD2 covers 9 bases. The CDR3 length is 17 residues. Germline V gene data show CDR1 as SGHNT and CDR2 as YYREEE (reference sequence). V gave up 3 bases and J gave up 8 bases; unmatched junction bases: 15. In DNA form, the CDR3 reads TGTGCCAGCAGCTGGCCGGGCGGGAGGGCCGGGGGTGATGAGCAGTTCTTC. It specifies CASSWPGGRAGGDEQFF.

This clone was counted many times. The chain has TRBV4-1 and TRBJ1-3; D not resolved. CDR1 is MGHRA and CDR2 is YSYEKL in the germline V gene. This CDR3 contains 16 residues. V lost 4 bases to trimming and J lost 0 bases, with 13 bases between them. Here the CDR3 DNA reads TGCGCCAGCAGCCCCCGAGTCGTTATCTCTGGAAACACCATATATTTT. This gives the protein CASSPRVVISGNTIYF.

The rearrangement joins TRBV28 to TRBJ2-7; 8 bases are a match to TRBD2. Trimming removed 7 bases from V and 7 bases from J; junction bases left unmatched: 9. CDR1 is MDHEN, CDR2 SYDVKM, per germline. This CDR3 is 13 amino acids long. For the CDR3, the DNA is TGTGCCAGCACGATACTAGCGGCCCGGGAGCAGTACTTC. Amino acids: CASTILAAREQYF.

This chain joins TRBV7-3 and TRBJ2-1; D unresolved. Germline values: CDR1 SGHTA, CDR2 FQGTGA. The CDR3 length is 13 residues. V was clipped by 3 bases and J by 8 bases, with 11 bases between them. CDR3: CASSFRPSHEQFF. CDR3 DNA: TGTGCCAGCAGCTTCCGCCCCTCCCATGAGCAGTTCTTC. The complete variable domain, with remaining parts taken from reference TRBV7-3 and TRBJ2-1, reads GAGVSQTPSNKVTEKGKYVELRCDPISGHTALYWYRQSLGQGPEFLIYFQGTGAADDSGLPNDRFFAVRPEGSVSTLKIQRTERGDSAVYLCASSFRPSHEQFFGPGTRLTVL.

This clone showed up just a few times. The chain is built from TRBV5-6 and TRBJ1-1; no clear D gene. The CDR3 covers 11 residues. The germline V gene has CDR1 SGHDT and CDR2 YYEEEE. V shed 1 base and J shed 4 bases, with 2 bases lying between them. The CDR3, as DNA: TGTGCCAGCAGCTTGTCCACTGAAGCTTTCTTT. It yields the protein CASSLSTEAFF.

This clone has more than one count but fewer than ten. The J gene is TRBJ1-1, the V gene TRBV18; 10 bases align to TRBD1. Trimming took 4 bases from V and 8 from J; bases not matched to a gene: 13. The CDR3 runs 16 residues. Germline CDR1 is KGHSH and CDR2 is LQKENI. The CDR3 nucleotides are TGTGCCAGCTCACTCCATGGGACACGGGACAGGGGAGAAGCTTTCTTT. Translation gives CASSLHGTRDRGEAFF.

CDR3 sequence (DNA): TGTGCCAGCAGCGTTGGGACAGGGGGTTATGACTATGGCTACACCTTC. Its protein product is CASSVGTGGYDYGYTF. The chain combines TRBV2 with TRBJ1-2; 11 bases match TRBD1. Trimming at V came to 6 bases and at J to 3 bases, leaving 9 bases not matched to a gene. The CDR3 runs 16 residues. Germline-derived CDR1 and CDR2 are SNHLY and FYNNEI. Based on the CDR3 plus reference TRBV2 and TRBJ1-2, the full variable domain is EPEVTQTPSHQVTQMGQEVILRCVPISNHLYFYWYRQILGQKVEFLVSFYNNEISEKSEIFDDQFSVERPDGSNFTLKIRSTKLEDSAMYFCASSVGTGGYDYGYTFGSGTRLTVV.

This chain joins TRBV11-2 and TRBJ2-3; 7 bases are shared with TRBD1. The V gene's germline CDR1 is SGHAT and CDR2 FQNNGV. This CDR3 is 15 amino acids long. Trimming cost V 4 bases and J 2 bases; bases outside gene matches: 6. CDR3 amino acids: CASSSTGQTTDTQYF. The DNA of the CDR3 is TGTGCCAGCAGCTCCACGGGACAGACCACAGATACGCAGTATTTT.

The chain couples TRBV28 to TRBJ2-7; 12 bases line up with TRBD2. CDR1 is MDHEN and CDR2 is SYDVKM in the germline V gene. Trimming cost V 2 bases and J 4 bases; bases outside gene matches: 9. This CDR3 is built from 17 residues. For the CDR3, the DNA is TGTGCCAGCAGTTTAACTAGCGGGAGGCCCCAATCATACGAGCAGTACTTC. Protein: CASSLTSGRPQSYEQYF.

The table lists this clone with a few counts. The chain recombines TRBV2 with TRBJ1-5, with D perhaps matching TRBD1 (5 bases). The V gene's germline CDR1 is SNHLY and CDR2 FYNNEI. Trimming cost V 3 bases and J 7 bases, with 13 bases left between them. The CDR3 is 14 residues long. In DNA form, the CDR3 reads TGTGCCAGCAGTGACCGGGGGGATGGGCAGCCCCAGCATTTT. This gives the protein CASSDRGDGQPQHF.

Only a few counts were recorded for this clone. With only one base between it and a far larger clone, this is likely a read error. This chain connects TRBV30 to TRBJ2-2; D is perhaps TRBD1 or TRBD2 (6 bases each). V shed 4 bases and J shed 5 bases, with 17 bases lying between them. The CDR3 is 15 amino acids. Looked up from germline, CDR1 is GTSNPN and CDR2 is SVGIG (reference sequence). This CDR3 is CAWKSAGEDTGELFF. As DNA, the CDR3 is TGTGCCTGGAAGAGTGCAGGGGAGGATACCGGGGAGCTGTTTTTT. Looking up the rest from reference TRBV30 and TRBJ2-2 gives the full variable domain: SQTIHQWPATLVQPVGSPLSLECTVEGTSNPNLYWYRQAAGRGLQLLFYSVGIGQISSEVPQNLSASRPQDRQFILSSKKLLLSDSGFYLCAWKSAGEDTGELFFGEGSRLTVL.

CDR3 coding DNA: TGCGCCAGCAGCGCAAGTGTGGGCTTCAATCAGCCCCAGCATTTT. It encodes CASSASVGFNQPQHF. The chain joins TRBV4-3 to TRBJ1-5; no definite D call. The CDR3 has 15 residues. V was cut by 5 bases and J by 3 bases, with 14 bases left in between. Germline V gene data show CDR1 as LGHNA and CDR2 as YSLEER.

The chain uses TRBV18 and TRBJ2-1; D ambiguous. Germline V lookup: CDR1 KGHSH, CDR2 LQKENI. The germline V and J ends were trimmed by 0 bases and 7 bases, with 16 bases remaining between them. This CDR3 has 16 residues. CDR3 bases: TGTGCCAGCTCACCACCGGTCGCTCGGGCGAAGAATGAGCAGTTCTTC. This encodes CASSPPVARAKNEQFF. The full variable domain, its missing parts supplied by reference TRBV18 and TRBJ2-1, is NAGVMQNPRHLVRRRGQEARLRCSPMKGHSHVYWYRQLPEEGLKFMVYLQKENIIDESGMPKERFSAEFPKEGPSILRIQQVVRGDSAAYFCASSPPVARAKNEQFFGPGTRLTVL.

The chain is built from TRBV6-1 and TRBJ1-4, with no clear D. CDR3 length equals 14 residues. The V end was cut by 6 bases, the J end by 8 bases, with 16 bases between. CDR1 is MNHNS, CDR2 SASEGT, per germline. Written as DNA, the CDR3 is TGTGCCAGCAGAGGAGCACGGTATAAGGAAAAACTGTTTTTT. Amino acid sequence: CASRGARYKEKLFF.

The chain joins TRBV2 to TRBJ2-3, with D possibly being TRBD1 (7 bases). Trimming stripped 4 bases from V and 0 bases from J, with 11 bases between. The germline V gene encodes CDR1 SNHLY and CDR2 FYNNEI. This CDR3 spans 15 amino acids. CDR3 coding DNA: TGTGCCAGCAGTGCAGGGGGGCCTAGCACAGATACGCAGTATTTT. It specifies CASSAGGPSTDTQYF.

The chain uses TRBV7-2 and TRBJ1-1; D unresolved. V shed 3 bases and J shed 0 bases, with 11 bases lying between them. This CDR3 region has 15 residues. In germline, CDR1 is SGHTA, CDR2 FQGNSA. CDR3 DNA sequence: TGTGCCAGCAGCTTCCAGACACTCATGAACACTGAAGCTTTCTTT. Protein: CASSFQTLMNTEAFF.

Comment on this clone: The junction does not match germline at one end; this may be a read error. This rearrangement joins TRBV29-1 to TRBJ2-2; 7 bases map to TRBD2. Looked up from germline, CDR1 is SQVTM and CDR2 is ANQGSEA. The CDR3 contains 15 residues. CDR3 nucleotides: TGCAGCGTTAAAAGCGGGACTGGGAACGCCGGGGAGCTGTTTTTT. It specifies CSVKSGTGNAGELFF.

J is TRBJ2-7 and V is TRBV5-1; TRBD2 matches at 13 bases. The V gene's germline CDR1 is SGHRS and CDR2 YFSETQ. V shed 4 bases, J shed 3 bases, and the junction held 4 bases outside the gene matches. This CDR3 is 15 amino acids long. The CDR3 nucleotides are TGCGCCAGCAGCCCTGGGACTAGCGGGATCTACGAGCAGTACTTC. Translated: CASSPGTSGIYEQYF.

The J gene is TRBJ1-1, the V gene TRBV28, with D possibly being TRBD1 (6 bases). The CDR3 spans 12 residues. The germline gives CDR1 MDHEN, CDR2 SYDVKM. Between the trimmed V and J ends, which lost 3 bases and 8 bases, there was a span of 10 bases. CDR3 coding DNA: TGTGCCAGCAGTTTCGGGGGCTTGGAAGCTTTCTTT. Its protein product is CASSFGGLEAFF.

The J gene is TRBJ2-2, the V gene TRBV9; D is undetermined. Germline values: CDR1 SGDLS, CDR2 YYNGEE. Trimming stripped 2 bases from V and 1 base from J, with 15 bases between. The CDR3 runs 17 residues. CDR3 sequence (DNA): TGTGCCAGCAGCGTTATGGGGAATCCCGGGAACACCGGGGAGCTGTTTTTT. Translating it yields CASSVMGNPGNTGELFF.

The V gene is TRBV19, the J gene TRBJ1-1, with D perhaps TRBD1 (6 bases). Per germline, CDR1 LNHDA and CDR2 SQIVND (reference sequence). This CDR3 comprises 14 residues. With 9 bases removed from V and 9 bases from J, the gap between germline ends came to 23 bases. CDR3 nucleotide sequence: TGTGCCAGCCACAAGGCCGGGAGTAGGGGGAAAGCTTTCTTT. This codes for CASHKAGSRGKAFF. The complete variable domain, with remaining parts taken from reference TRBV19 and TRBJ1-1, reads DGGITQSPKYLFRKEGQNVTLSCEQNLNHDAMYWYRQDPGQGLRLIYYSQIVNDFQKGDIAEGYSVSREKKESFPLTVTSAQKNPTAFYLCASHKAGSRGKAFFGQGTRLTVV.

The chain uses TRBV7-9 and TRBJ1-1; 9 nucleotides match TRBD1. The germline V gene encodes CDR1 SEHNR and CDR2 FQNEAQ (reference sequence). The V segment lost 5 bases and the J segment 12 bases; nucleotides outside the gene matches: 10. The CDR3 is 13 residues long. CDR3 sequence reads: CASSTMDRGLPFF. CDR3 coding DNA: TGTGCCAGCAGCACCATGGACAGGGGTCTCCCTTTCTTT.

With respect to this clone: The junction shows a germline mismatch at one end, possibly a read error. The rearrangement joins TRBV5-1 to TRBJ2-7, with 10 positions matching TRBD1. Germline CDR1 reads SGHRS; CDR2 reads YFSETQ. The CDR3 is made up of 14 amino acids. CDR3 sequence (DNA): TGCGCCAGCAGCTTGGCCGGGACAGGGGCTCCACTTAAGTTC. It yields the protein CASSLAGTGAPLKF.

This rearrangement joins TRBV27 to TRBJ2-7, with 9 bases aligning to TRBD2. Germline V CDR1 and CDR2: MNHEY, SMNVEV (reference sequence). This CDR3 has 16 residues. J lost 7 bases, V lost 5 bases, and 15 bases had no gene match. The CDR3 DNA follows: TGTGCCAGCAGTCTGAGGCTTGCGGGAGGGCCCGTGGAGCAGTACTTC. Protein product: CASSLRLAGGPVEQYF.

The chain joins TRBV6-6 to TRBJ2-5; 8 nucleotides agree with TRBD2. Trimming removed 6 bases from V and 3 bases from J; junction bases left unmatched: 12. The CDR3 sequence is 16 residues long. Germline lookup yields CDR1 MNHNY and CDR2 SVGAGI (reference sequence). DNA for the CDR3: TGTGCCAGCAGCAATCGCGAGCGGGAGCGGAAAGAGACCCAGTACTTC. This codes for CASSNRERERKETQYF.

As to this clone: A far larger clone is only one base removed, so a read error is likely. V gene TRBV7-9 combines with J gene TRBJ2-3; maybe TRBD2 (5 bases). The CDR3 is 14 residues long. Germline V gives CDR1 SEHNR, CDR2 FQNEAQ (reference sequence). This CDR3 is CASSSSFSTDTKYF. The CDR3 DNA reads TGTGCCAGCAGCTCTAGCTTTAGCACAGATACGAAGTATTTT.

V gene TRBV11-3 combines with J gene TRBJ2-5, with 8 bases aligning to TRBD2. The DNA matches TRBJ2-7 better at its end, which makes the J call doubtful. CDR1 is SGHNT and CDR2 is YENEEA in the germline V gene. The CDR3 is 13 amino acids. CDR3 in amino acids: CASSAGRGGEQYF. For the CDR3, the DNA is TGTGCCAGCAGTGCCGGGAGGGGTGGCGAGCAGTACTTC.

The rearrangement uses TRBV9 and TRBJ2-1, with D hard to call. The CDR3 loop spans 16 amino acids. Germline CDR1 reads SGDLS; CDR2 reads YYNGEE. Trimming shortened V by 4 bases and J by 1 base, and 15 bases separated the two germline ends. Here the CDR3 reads CASSPRGTASYNEQFF. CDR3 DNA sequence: TGTGCCAGCAGCCCAAGAGGAACGGCATCCTACAATGAGCAGTTCTTC.

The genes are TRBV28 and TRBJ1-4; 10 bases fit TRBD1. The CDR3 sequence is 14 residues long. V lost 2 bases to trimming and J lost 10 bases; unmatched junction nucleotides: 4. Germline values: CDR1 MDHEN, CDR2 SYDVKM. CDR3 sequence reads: CASSLGDRGGKLFF. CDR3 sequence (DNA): TGTGCCAGCAGTTTAGGGGACAGGGGAGGAAAACTGTTTTTT.

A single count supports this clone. As DNA, the CDR3 is TGTGCCAGCAGTTTATTCCGGGGGGCCGGCACAGATACGCAGTATTTT. Its protein is CASSLFRGAGTDTQYF. The J gene is TRBJ2-3, the V gene TRBV28, with D maybe TRBD2 (7 bases). Trimming stripped 1 base from V and 1 base from J, with 12 bases between. This CDR3 spans 16 amino acids. Germline V gene sequence: CDR1 MDHEN, CDR2 SYDVKM.

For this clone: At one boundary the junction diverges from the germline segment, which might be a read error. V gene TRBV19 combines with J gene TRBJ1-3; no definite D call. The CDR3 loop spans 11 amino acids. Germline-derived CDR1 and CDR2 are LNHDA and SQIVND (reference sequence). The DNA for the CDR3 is TGTGCCAGTAGTCTCGGAACCACCATATATTTT. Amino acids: CASSLGTTIYF.